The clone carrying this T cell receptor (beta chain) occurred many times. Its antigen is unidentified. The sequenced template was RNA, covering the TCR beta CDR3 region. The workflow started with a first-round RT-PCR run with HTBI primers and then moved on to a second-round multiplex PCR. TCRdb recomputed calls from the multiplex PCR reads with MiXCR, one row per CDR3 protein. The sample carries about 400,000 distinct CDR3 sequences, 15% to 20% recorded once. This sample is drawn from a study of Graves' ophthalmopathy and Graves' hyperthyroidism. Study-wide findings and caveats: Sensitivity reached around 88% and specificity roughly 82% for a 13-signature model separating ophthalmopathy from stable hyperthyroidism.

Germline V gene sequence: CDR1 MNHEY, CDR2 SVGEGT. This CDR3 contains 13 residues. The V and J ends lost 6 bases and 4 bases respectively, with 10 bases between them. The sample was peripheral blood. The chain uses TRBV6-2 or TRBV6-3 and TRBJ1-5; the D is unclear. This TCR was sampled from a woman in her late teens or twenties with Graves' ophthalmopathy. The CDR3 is CASSQVSNQPQHF. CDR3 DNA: TGTGCCAGCAGCCAAGTCAGTAATCAGCCCCAGCATTTT.